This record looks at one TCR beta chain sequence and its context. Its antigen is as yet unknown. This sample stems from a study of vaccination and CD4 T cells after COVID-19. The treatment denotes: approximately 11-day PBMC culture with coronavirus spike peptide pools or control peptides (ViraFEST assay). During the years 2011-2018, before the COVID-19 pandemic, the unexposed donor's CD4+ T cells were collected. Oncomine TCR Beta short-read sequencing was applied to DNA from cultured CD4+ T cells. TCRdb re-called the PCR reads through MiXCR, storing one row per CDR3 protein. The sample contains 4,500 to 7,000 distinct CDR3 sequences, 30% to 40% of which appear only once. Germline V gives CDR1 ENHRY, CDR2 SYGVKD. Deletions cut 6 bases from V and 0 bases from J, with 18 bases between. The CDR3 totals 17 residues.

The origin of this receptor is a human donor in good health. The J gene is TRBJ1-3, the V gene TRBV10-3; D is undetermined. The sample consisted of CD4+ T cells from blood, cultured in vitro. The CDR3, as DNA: TGTGCCATCAGCCTTCCACCAACCTCTGGCTCTGGAAACACCATATATTTT. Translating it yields CAISLPPTSGSGNTIYF.